Sequencing of this TCR beta chain was carried out in a study of cytomegalovirus exposure and HLA in healthy donors. The PCR ran on 60 Vbeta and 13 Jbeta primers. TCRdb's copy holds only in-frame clones and misses some; the assay was immunoSEQ multiplex PCR. This table holds approximately 100,000 clones, approximately 70% found once. General study results and limits: For TCR beta chains, V- and J-gene trimming was later linked to a missense DCLRE1C variant. Many donors shared some public TCRs, even though most TCR sequences were rare. As was reported, the classifier diagnosed cytomegalovirus status with high specificity and sensitivity. Common viral pathogens (according to a later analysis) appeared linked to several of the most significant clusters.

Concerning this clone itself: The antigen remains unidentified.

CDR3 length: 17 residues. V lost 1 base and J lost 4; bases outside the gene matches: 4. In germline, CDR1 is MGHRA, CDR2 YSYEKL. The TCR comes from a man aged 50-59 years in good health and CMV-seronegative. The V call is TRBV4-1, the J call TRBJ2-1; TRBD2 aligns across 13 bases. Sequencing was carried out using PBMCs. The CDR3 region has the DNA TGCGCCAGCAGCCAAGCTGGACTAGCGGGGGTTTACAATGAGCAGTTCTTC. Translating it yields CASSQAGLAGVYNEQFF.